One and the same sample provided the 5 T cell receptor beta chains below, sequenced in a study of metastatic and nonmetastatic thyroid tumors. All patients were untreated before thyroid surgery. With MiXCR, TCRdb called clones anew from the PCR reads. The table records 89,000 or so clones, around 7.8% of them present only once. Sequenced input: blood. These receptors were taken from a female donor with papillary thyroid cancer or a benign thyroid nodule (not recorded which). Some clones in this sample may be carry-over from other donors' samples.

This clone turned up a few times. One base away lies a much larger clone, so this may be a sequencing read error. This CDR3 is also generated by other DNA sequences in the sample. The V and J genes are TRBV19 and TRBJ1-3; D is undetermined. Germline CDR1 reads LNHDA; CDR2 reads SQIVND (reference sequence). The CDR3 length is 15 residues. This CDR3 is CASSSGSNPGNTIYF. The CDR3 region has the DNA TGCGCCAGTAGTAGCGGGTCGAACCCTGGAAACACCATATATTTT.

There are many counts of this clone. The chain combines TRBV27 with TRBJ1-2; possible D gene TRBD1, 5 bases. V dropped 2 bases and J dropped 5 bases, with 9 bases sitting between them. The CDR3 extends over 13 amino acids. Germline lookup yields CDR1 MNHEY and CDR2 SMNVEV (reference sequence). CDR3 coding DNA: TGTGCCAGCAGTTTAGGGGGAGGTTATGGCTACACCTTC. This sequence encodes CASSLGGGYGYTF.

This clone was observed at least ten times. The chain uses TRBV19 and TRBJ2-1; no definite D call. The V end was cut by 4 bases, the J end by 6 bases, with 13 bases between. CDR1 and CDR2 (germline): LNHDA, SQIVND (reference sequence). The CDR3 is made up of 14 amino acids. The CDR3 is CASSSGVGFNEQFF. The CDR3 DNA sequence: TGTGCCAGTAGTAGTGGCGTTGGGTTCAATGAGCAGTTCTTC. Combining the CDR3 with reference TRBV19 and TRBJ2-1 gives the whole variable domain DGGITQSPKYLFRKEGQNVTLSCEQNLNHDAMYWYRQDPGQGLRLIYYSQIVNDFQKGDIAEGYSVSREKKESFPLTVTSAQKNPTAFYLCASSSGVGFNEQFFGPGTRLTVL.

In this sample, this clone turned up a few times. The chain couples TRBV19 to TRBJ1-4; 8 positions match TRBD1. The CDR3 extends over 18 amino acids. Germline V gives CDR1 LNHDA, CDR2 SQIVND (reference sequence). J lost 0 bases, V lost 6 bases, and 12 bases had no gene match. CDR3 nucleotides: TGTGCCAGTAGCTGGACAGGGACTCCTTTTGCAACTAATGAAAAACTGTTTTTT. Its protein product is CASSWTGTPFATNEKLFF.

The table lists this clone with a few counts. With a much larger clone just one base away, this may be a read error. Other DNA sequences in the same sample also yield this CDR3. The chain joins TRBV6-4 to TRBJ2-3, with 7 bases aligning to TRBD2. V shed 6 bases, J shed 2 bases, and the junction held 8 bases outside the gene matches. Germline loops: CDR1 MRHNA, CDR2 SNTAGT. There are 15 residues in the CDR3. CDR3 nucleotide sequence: TGTGCCAGCAGGGATAGCGGGTACTCCACAGATACGCAGTATTTT. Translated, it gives CASRDSGYSTDTQYF.